The rows below give T cell receptor beta chains drawn from one sample of a study of cytomegalovirus exposure and HLA in healthy donors. The method was immunoSEQ multiplex PCR; TCRdb's version includes in-frame clones alone and lacks a portion of them. The table includes some 150,000 clones, approximately 82% detected once. Specimen: PBMCs. The origin of the receptors is a man between 25 and 39 years old in good health and CMV-seropositive. Each CDR3 is given with its conserved first and last residue. A D gene is named only where the DNA matches it firmly. Clone size is stated in some rows and not others, as once, few, many or a class when expanded.

v_gene: TRBV30
j_gene: TRBJ1-1
d_gene: .
abundance: once
CDR3nt: TGTGCCTGGAGTGTAAAGGGGCGGACTGAAGCTTTCTTT
CDR3aa: CAWSVKGRTEAFF

v_gene: TRBV18
j_gene: TRBJ1-1
d_gene: .
abundance: .
CDR3nt: TGTGCCAGCTCACCAAGGGGACTAGACACTGAAGCTTTCTTT
CDR3aa: CASSPRGLDTEAFF

v_gene: TRBV28
j_gene: TRBJ1-5
d_gene: TRBD1
abundance: .
CDR3nt: TGTGCCAGCAGTTTCTTGGGACAGCTTGGGAGCAATCAGCCCCAGCATTTT
CDR3aa: CASSFLGQLGSNQPQHF

v_gene: TRBV10-2
j_gene: TRBJ2-5
d_gene: TRBD2
abundance: .
CDR3nt: TGCGCCTCCGGGGGGTCCGATACTCAAGAGACCCAGTACTTC
CDR3aa: CASGGSDTQETQYF

v_gene: TRBV5-1
j_gene: TRBJ2-3
d_gene: .
abundance: few
CDR3nt: TGCGCCAGCAGCCATAGCGAAGATACGCAGTATTTT
CDR3aa: CASSHSEDTQYF

v_gene: TRBV7-9
j_gene: TRBJ1-1
d_gene: .
abundance: .
CDR3nt: TGTGCCAGCAGCCTCCCCGGGGGGGGATTGAACACTGAAGCTTTCTTT
CDR3aa: CASSLPGGGLNTEAFF

v_gene: TRBV30
j_gene: TRBJ2-1
d_gene: .
abundance: .
CDR3nt: TGTGCCTGGAGTGTATCCCGGGATCTGAATGAGCAGTTCTTC
CDR3aa: CAWSVSRDLNEQFF

v_gene: TRBV7-3
j_gene: TRBJ2-5
d_gene: TRBD2
abundance: few
CDR3nt: TGTGCCAGCAGCGCCGGGACTAGCGGAAATTCGTACCAAGAGACCCAGTACTTC
CDR3aa: CASSAGTSGNSYQETQYF

v_gene: TRBV19
j_gene: TRBJ2-7
d_gene: TRBD2
abundance: .
CDR3nt: TGTGCCAGTAGTATTGGGCTAGCGGGAGGGTCTGGGACCTACGAGCAGTACTTC
CDR3aa: CASSIGLAGGSGTYEQYF

v_gene: TRBV11-1
j_gene: TRBJ2-7
d_gene: .
abundance: .
CDR3nt: TGTGCCAGCAGCTTAGACGGTTCCTACGAGCAGTACTTC
CDR3aa: CASSLDGSYEQYF

v_gene: TRBV7-6
j_gene: TRBJ1-4
d_gene: .
abundance: .
CDR3nt: TGTGCCAGCAGCTTAGCGCCCCAGGGTGAAAAACTGTTTTTT
CDR3aa: CASSLAPQGEKLFF